This T cell receptor (beta chain) was recorded in a study of vaccination effects on CD4 cells after COVID-19. Regarding the study as a whole: Healthy vaccine recipients' vaccine-induced clones were almost all SARS-CoV-2 mono-reactive. Pronounced clonal contraction occurred in clones induced by infection and by vaccine late after vaccination.

About this clone itself: Antigen unknown.

The CDR3 has 16 residues. V trimming: 1 base; J trimming: 0 bases; junction bases outside the gene matches: 4. CDR1 is MGHRA and CDR2 is YSYEKL in the germline V gene. Libraries were prepared by immunoSEQ multiplex PCR; TCRdb keeps only in-frame clonotypes and omits some of them. This table has 70,000 or so clones, around 77% appearing once. Culture lasted 10 days before CD4+ T cell isolation. A half-medium replacement with IL-2 medium was carried out on days 3 and 7. Sequences were derived from CD4+ T cells from PBMCs cultured without peptide, sampled before COVID-19 vaccination. V and J are TRBV4-1 and TRBJ2-3; 7 bases are a match to TRBD2. The TCR originated in a human donor who received a COVID-19 vaccine. The CDR3, as DNA: TGCGCCAGCAGCCAAGCGGTTAGCGGGAGCACAGATACGCAGTATTTT. Amino acid sequence: CASSQAVSGSTDTQYF.